This entry lists 4 T cell receptor beta chains sequenced from one sample in a study of T cell repertoires in ileal Crohn's disease. The sample's time point: proximal margin of the surgical specimen (macroscopically non-inflamed). The repertoire was sequenced with immunoSEQ multiplex PCR; TCRdb's copy has only in-frame clones and lacks some. This table has thousands of clones, 75% to 85% appearing once. Sample: ileal tissue. These receptors were obtained from an adult with Crohn's disease.

Written as DNA, the CDR3 is TGTGCCAGCTCCCGTAGCGGGGCCTCCTACGAGCAGTACTTC. Translating gives CASSRSGASYEQYF. This chain links TRBV18 with TRBJ2-7; 8 nucleotides align to TRBD2. V shed 6 bases and J 0 bases; nucleotides not matched to a gene: 4. Per germline, CDR1 KGHSH and CDR2 LQKENI. This CDR3 region has 14 residues.

V is TRBV27 and J is TRBJ2-2; no definite D call. Germline CDR1 reads MNHEY; CDR2 reads SMNVEV (reference sequence). Trimming removed 5 bases from V and 8 bases from J, with 12 bases in between. The CDR3 covers 13 residues. The CDR3 loop reads CASSGAMYGELFF. As DNA, the CDR3 is TGTGCCAGCAGTGGAGCCATGTATGGGGAGCTGTTTTTT.

The chain carries TRBV6-4 and TRBJ2-3; 8 nucleotides line up with TRBD1. The ends lost 4 bases at V and 0 bases at J; junction bases unmatched: 3. The CDR3 contains 15 residues. Germline V gene data show CDR1 as MRHNA and CDR2 as SNTAGT. The chain's CDR3 is CASSAGTGSTDTQYF. CDR3 bases: TGTGCCAGCAGTGCCGGGACAGGCAGCACAGATACGCAGTATTTT.

The chain is built from TRBV5-1 and TRBJ1-2; D is unclear. V was clipped by 1 base and J by 4 bases, with 8 bases between them. Germline V CDR1 and CDR2: SGHRS, YFSETQ. The CDR3 is made up of 13 amino acids. The CDR3 sequence: CASSLSGFYGYTF. The CDR3 DNA sequence: TGCGCCAGCAGCTTGTCCGGATTCTATGGCTACACCTTC.